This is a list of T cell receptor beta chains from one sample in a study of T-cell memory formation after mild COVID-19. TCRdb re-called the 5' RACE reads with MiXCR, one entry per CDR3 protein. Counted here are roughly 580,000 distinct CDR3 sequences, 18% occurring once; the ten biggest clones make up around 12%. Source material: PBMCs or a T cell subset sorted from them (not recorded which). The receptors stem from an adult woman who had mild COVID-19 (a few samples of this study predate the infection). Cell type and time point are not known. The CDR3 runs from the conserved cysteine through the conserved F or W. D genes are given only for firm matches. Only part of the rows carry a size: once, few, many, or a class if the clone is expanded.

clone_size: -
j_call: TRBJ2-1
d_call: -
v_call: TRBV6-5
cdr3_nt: TGTGCCAGCACTTGGGGCCGGGGTCGAACTCGCAATGAGCAGTTCTTC
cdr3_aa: CASTWGRGRTRNEQFF

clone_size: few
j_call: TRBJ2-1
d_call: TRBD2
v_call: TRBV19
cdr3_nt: TGTGCCAGTAGTCGACTAGCGGGACGGCAAAATGAGCAGTTCTTC
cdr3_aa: CASSRLAGRQNEQFF

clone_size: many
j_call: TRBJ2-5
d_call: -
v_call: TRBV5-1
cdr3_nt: TGCGCCAGCCGCTTACAGGGTTGGGAGACCCAGTACTTC
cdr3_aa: CASRLQGWETQYF

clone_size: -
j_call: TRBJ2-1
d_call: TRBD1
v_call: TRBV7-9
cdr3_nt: TGTGCCAGCAGCCTTTCCGGGACAGGGGGCTTTGAGCAGTTCTTC
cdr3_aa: CASSLSGTGGFEQFF

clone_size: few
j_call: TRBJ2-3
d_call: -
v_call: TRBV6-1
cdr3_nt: TGTGCCAGCAGTGAAGTAACTGGCAGGGGATATGATACGCAGTATTTT
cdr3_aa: CASSEVTGRGYDTQYF

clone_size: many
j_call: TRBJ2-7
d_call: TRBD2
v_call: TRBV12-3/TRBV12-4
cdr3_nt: TGTGCCAGCAGTCCCTCCTCAAGCGGGAGCCGCTACGAGCAGTACTTC
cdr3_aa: CASSPSSSGSRYEQYF

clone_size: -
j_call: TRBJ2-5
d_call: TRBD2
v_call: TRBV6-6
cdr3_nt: TGTGCCAGCAGTTACCCCCTCGGCCCCTCGGGAGGATGGACGGAGACCCAGTACTTC
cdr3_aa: CASSYPLGPSGGWTETQYF

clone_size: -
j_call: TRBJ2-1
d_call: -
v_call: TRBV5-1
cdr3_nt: TGCGCCAGCAGCTTGGAACGGGTAAGAGGTAATGAGCAGTTCTTC
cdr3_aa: CASSLERVRGNEQFF

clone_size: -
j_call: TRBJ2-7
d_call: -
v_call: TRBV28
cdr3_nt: TGTGCCAGCACCCCAGGAGGGGATCCCTACGAGCAGTACTTC
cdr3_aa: CASTPGGDPYEQYF

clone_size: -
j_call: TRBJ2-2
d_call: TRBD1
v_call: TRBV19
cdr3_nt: TGTGCCAGTAGTATTGACAGGGTCACCGGGGAGCTGTTTTTT
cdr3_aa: CASSIDRVTGELFF

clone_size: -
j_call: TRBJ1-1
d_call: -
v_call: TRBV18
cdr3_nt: TGTGCCAGCTCACCGGGGAGTGGCCCAAACACTGAAGCTTTCTTT
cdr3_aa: CASSPGSGPNTEAFF

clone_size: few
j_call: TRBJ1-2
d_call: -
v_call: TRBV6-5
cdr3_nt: TGTGCCAGCAGTTACTCCATAAACTATGGCTACACCTTC
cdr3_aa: CASSYSINYGYTF

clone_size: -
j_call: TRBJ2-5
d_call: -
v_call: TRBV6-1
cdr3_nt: TGTGCCAGCAGGGCAACCGGGACCTCCTCGGGGGAGACCCAGTACTTC
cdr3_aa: CASRATGTSSGETQYF

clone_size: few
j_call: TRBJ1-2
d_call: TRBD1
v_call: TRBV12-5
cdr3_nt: TGTGCTAGTGGTCTCAGCGGGACAGGGTATGGCTACACCTTC
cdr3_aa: CASGLSGTGYGYTF

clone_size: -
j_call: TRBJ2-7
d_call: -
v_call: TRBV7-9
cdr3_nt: TGTGCCAGCAGCTACCAAGCGGGTATCGGCGAGCAGTACTTC
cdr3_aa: CASSYQAGIGEQYF

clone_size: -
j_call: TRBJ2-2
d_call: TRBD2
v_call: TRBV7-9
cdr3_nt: TGTGCCAGCCCCCCGGGACTAGCGGACACCGGGGAGCTGTTTTTT
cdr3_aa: CASPPGLADTGELFF

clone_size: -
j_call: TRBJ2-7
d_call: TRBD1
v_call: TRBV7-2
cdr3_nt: TGTGCCAGCAGCTTAGGAGGCTTTTTGACAGGGTGGTCGTCCGAGCAGTACTTC
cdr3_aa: CASSLGGFLTGWSSEQYF

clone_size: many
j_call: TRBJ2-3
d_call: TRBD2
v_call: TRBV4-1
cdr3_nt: TGCGCCAGCAGCCAAGATAGCGGGGACTTCACAGATACGCAGTATTTT
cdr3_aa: CASSQDSGDFTDTQYF

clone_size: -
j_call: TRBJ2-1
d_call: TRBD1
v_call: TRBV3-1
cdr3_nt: TGTGCCAGCAGATCCTCCCACAGGGGCGAATCTTACAATGAGCAGTTCTTC
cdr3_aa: CASRSSHRGESYNEQFF

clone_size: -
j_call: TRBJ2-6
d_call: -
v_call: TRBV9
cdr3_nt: TGTGCCAGCAGCTCACCAGGGGGGGGCTCTGGGGCCAACGTCCTGACTTTC
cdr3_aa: CASSSPGGGSGANVLTF

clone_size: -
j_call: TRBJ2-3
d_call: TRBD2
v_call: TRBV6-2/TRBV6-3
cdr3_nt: TGTGCCAGCACACCCCGGCGGGGGGGAGATACGCAGTATTTT
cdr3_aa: CASTPRRGGDTQYF

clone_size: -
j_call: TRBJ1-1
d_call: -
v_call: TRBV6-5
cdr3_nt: TGTGCCAGCGGGTGGGTTTCGACTGAAGCTTTCTTT
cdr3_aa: CASGWVSTEAFF

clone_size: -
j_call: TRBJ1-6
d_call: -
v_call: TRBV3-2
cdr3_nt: TGTGCCAGCAACCTACCCAGCCTGAATTCACCCCTCCACTTT
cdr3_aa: CASNLPSLNSPLHF

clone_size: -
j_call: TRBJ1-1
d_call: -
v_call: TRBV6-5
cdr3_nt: TGTGCCAGCATGGGGGGTCCTGAAGCTTTCTTT
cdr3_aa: CASMGGPEAFF

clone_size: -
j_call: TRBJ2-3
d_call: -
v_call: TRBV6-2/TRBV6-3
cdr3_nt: TGTGCCAGCAGACCCAGCGGGTCGAAAGGAGATACGCAGTATTTT
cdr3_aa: CASRPSGSKGDTQYF

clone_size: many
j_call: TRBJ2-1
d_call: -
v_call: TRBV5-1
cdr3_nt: TGCGCCAGCAGCTTGGGACCGACCAATGAGCAGTTCTTC
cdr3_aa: CASSLGPTNEQFF

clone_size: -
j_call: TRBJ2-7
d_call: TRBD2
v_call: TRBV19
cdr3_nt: TGTGCCAGTAGTATTGGACTAGCGGGTGATCCCTACGAGCAGTACTTC
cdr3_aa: CASSIGLAGDPYEQYF

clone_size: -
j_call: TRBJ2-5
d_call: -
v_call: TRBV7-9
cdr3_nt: TGTGCCAGCAGCTCCCCCCGGCAGGGCCGCCAAGAGACCCAGTACTTC
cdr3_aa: CASSSPRQGRQETQYF

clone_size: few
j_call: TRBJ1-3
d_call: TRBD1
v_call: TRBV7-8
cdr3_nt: TGTGCCAGCAGCTTTACAGGGGAGGTTCGGGGAAACACCATATATTTT
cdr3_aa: CASSFTGEVRGNTIYF

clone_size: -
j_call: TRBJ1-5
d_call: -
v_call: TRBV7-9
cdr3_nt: TGTGCCAGCAGCTTAGGGACAGTCCACAATCAGCCCCAGCATTTT
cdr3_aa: CASSLGTVHNQPQHF

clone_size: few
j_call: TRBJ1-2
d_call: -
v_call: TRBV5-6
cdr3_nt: TGTGCCAGCAGCTCGACTCTAATAGATGGCTACACCTTC
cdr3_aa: CASSSTLIDGYTF

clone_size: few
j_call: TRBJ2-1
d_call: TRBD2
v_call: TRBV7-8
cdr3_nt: TGTGCCAGCGGACTAGCGGGTCTTAATGAGCAGTTCTTC
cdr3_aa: CASGLAGLNEQFF

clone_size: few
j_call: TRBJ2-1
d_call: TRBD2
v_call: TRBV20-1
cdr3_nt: TGCAGTGCTAGAGACGGTCTAGCGGGCTACAATGAGCAGTTCTTC
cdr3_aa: CSARDGLAGYNEQFF

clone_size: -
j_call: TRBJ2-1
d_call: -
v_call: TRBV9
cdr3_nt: TGTGCCAGCAGTCCCCGACTGCCCTGGAATGAGCAGTTCTTC
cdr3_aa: CASSPRLPWNEQFF

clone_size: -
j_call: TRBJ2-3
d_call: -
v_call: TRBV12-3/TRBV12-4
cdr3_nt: TGTGCCAGCAGTTTCTTCGGAGGACGGGCAGATACGCAGTATTTT
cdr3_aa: CASSFFGGRADTQYF

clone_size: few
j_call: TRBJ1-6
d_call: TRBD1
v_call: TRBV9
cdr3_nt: TGTGCCAGCAGCGTAGGACAGGGGGGAGATAATTCACCCCTCCACTTT
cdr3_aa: CASSVGQGGDNSPLHF

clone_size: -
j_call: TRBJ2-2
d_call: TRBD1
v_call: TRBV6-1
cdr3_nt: TGTGCCAGCAGGCCACAGGGGGCTGCGAACACCGGGGAGCTGTTTTTT
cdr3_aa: CASRPQGAANTGELFF

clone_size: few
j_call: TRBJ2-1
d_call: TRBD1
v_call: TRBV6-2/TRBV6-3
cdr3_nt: TGTGCCAGCAGTTCTGCCGGGACAGGGGACTACAATGAGCAGTTCTTC
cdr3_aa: CASSSAGTGDYNEQFF

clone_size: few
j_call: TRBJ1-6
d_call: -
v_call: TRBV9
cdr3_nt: TGTGCCAGCAGCGTAGAATATACAGTCCGATCGAACAAGTTCTATAATTCACCCCTCCACTTT
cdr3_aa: CASSVEYTVRSNKFYNSPLHF

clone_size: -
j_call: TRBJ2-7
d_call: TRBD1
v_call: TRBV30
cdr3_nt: TGTGCCTGGTCTGTGGGACAGAATTACGAGCAGTACTTC
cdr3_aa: CAWSVGQNYEQYF

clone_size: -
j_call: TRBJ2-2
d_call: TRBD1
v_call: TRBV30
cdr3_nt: TGTGCCTGCCACTCCGCCGGGACAGGGGCCAACACCGGGGAGCTGTTTTTT
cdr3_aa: CACHSAGTGANTGELFF

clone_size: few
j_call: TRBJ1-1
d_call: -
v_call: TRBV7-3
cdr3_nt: TGTGCCAGCAGCTTATTAGGGGCGAACACTGAAGCTTTCTTT
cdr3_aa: CASSLLGANTEAFF

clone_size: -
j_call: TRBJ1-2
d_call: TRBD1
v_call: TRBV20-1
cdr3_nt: TGCAGTGCCAGGGGGAGTGTTGATAACTATGGCTACACCTTC
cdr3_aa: CSARGSVDNYGYTF

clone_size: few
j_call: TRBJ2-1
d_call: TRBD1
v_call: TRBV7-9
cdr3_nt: TGTGCCAGCATCCTCCGAGCCGGGGACAGGTACAATGAGCAGTTCTTC
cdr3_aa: CASILRAGDRYNEQFF

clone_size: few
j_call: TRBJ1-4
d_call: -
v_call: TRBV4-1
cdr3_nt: TGCGCCAGCAGCCAAGCTACAGTCGGTCGTGAAAAACTGTTTTTT
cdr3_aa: CASSQATVGREKLFF

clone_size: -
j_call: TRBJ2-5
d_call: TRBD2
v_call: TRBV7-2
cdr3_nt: TGTGCCAGCAGCCGTAGCCGAAATAGCGGGGAGACCCAGTACTTC
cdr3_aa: CASSRSRNSGETQYF